The 32 T cell receptor beta chains given below trace back to one sample, sequenced in a study of blood T cells in healthy people across ages. PCR was performed a second time for about 7 to 12 cycles using a sample-barcoded 5' primer and a J-beta primer mix. TCRdb fed the 5' RACE reads into MiXCR, producing one record per CDR3 protein. The table has some 1.5 million distinct CDR3 sequences, 35% to 45% seen once. Sequenced input: blood. All receptors derive from a woman under 30 in good health.

V gene TRBV12-3 or TRBV12-4 combines with J gene TRBJ2-7; D remains unclear. Trimming left V 1 base short and J 0 bases short, with 7 bases between. This CDR3 is 14 amino acids long. This chain's CDR3 is CASSLDVSSYEQYF. Here the CDR3 DNA reads TGTGCCAGCAGTTTAGATGTCAGCTCCTACGAGCAGTACTTC.

The chain has TRBV2 and TRBJ2-3; the D gene is possibly TRBD2 (5 bases). V dropped 6 bases and J dropped 10 bases, with 14 bases sitting between them. This CDR3 contains 12 residues. Per germline, CDR1 SNHLY and CDR2 FYNNEI. The CDR3 DNA is TGTGCCAGCAGGGACTTACTAGGATCGCAGTATTTT. It codes for CASRDLLGSQYF.

This clonotype was seen a few times. The chain recombines TRBV7-2 with TRBJ2-1, with 7 bases that match TRBD2. Germline assignment: CDR1 SGHTA and CDR2 FQGNSA. After removal of 1 base from V and 5 bases from J, the junction contained 5 bases not matched to a gene. The CDR3 extends over 15 amino acids. CDR3 residues: CASSLVSGTNNEQFF. The CDR3 nucleotides read TGTGCCAGCAGCTTAGTATCCGGGACTAACAATGAGCAGTTCTTC.

The chain uses TRBV7-6 and TRBJ1-5; D remains unclear. The length of the CDR3 is 15 residues. The germline CDR1 and CDR2 sequences are SGHVS and FNYEAQ. Deletions cut 1 base from V and 2 bases from J, with 9 bases between. CDR3 coding DNA: TGTGCCAGCAGCTTAGGGCCGAGGGGCAATCAGCCCCAGCATTTT. It encodes CASSLGPRGNQPQHF.

This clonotype was recorded at least ten times. The rearrangement links TRBV5-1 to TRBJ2-1; D is possibly TRBD2 (5 bases). Between the trimmed V and J ends, which lost 0 bases and 0 bases, there was a span of 10 bases. Germline V gene lookup returns CDR1 SGHRS and CDR2 YFSETQ. The CDR3 is made up of 16 amino acids. Here the CDR3 DNA reads TGCGCCAGCAGCTTGGGACTAAGGAGCTCCTACAATGAGCAGTTCTTC. As protein: CASSLGLRSSYNEQFF.

This clonotype occurred a few times. The chain is built from TRBV29-1 and TRBJ2-3, with 7 nucleotides matching TRBD1. The germline V gene encodes CDR1 SQVTM and CDR2 ANQGSEA. The CDR3 extends over 13 amino acids. V lost 6 bases and J lost 2; bases outside the gene matches: 5. The CDR3 here is CSVPTGVTDTQYF. CDR3 nucleotide sequence: TGCAGCGTACCTACAGGGGTCACAGATACGCAGTATTTT.

The sample holds many counts of this clonotype. The rearrangement uses TRBV28 and TRBJ2-7; 9 bases align to TRBD1. Germline V lookup: CDR1 MDHEN, CDR2 SYDVKM. This CDR3 is built from 15 residues. V lost 4 bases, J lost 3 bases, and 7 bases stayed unmatched. The CDR3 protein is CASSSPTGGFYEQYF. The DNA of the CDR3 is TGTGCCAGCAGTTCCCCGACAGGGGGATTCTACGAGCAGTACTTC.

This clonotype was counted between two and nine times. One end of the junction does not line up with germline, which may come from a read error. This sequence joins TRBV7-7 and TRBJ2-1; D is perhaps TRBD2 (6 bases). The CDR3 covers 18 residues. Germline assignment: CDR1 SSHAT and CDR2 FNYEAQ (reference sequence). The CDR3 sequence is CASSLGVAGGASYNEQFF. For the CDR3, the DNA is TGTGCTAGCAGCTTAGGGGTTGCGGGCGGGGCATCCTACAATGAGCAGTTCTTC.

This chain links TRBV24-1 with TRBJ2-2; tentatively, D is TRBD1 (6 bases). Trimming stripped 3 bases from V and 2 bases from J, with 15 bases between. Germline V gives CDR1 KGHDR, CDR2 SFDVKD. The CDR3 sequence is 17 residues long. The CDR3 DNA sequence: TGTGCCACCAGTGATGCCGGGACAACCTTAAACACCGGGGAGCTGTTTTTT. This sequence encodes CATSDAGTTLNTGELFF.

The CDR3 protein is CASSLGFGTEIWNTEAFF. The CDR3 bases are TGTGCCAGCAGCTTAGGATTTGGGACAGAGATCTGGAACACTGAAGCTTTCTTT. The chain recombines TRBV7-8 with TRBJ1-1; 7 nucleotides match TRBD1. The germline CDR1 and CDR2 sequences are SGHVS and FQNEAQ. The CDR3 spans 18 residues. The V and J ends lost 1 base and 1 base, in that order; junction bases with no gene match: 12.

The chain joins TRBV5-1 to TRBJ2-1, with 9 bases matching TRBD2. In germline, CDR1 is SGHRS, CDR2 YFSETQ. The V segment lost 3 bases and the J segment 2 bases; nucleotides outside the gene matches: 3. CDR3 length: 15 amino acids. The CDR3 nucleotides are TGCGCCAGCAGCTCTAGCGGGGCCCCCTACAATGAGCAGTTCTTC. Its translation is CASSSSGAPYNEQFF.

There are a few counts of this clonotype. This chain joins TRBV4-3 and TRBJ2-3; D ambiguous. Germline CDR1 and CDR2: LGHNA and YSLEER. Trimming stripped 1 base from V and 2 bases from J, with 10 bases between. The CDR3 sequence is 15 residues long. The CDR3, as DNA: TGCGCCAGCAGCCAAGGAGGCAGATACACAGATACGCAGTATTTT. Translating gives CASSQGGRYTDTQYF.

V gene TRBV24-1 combines with J gene TRBJ1-1, with 7 nucleotides matching TRBD1. Per the germline V gene, CDR1 is KGHDR and CDR2 is SFDVKD. The ends lost 3 bases at V and 5 bases at J; junction bases unmatched: 14. The CDR3 is 17 residues long. The DNA of the CDR3 is TGTGCCACCAGTGATCCCTACAACAGGGGCGAGGGGACTGAAGCTTTCTTT. Its translation: CATSDPYNRGEGTEAFF.

This clonotype was detected only a few times. The J gene is TRBJ1-2, the V gene TRBV5-1, with 7 positions matching TRBD1. This CDR3 has 15 amino acids. Looked up from germline, CDR1 is SGHRS and CDR2 is YFSETQ. Trimming removed 0 bases from V and 3 bases from J; junction bases left unmatched: 5. As DNA, the CDR3 is TGCGCCAGCAGCTTGGCCTCCGGGACAGACTATGGCTACACCTTC. Translation gives CASSLASGTDYGYTF.

CDR3 nucleotide sequence: TGTGCCAGCAGCTCATTTTCACAAGAGACCCAGTACTTC. Translating gives CASSSFSQETQYF. The V gene is TRBV7-2, the J gene TRBJ2-5; D unresolved. The V end lost 4 bases, the J end lost 2 bases, and 8 bases lay between the germline ends. CDR1 is SGHTA, CDR2 FQGNSA, per germline. The CDR3 length is 13 residues.

This clonotype was observed a few times. The chain recombines TRBV12-3 or TRBV12-4 with TRBJ1-2, with a possible D match to TRBD1 (6 bases). The CDR3 totals 16 residues. V gave up 6 bases and J gave up 3 bases, with 20 bases separating them. The CDR3 sequence: CASSQDRTKNDYGYTF. The CDR3, as DNA: TGTGCCAGCAGCCAGGACAGAACTAAAAACGACTATGGCTACACCTTC.

This clonotype was detected a few times. The gene calls are TRBV29-1 and TRBJ1-1; D perhaps matches TRBD1 (6 bases). Between the trimmed V and J ends, which lost 6 bases and 0 bases, there was a span of 11 bases. CDR1 and CDR2 from the germline V gene are SQVTM and ANQGSEA. The CDR3 contains 13 residues. CDR3 protein: CSVSTGLNTEAFF. The DNA of the CDR3 is TGCAGCGTATCCACAGGGTTGAACACTGAAGCTTTCTTT.

Many counts were recorded for this clonotype. The chain combines TRBV6-6 with TRBJ1-1, with D perhaps TRBD1 (5 bases). This CDR3 spans 15 amino acids. V lost 0 bases to trimming and J lost 1 base, with 9 bases between them. From germline, CDR1 is MNHNY and CDR2 SVGAGI (reference sequence). CDR3: CASSYSRGSNTEAFF. As DNA, the CDR3 is TGTGCCAGCAGTTACTCGCGGGGCTCGAACACTGAAGCTTTCTTT.

The V call is TRBV4-2, the J call TRBJ2-1, with TRBD2 matching over 9 bases. The germline V gene encodes CDR1 LGHNA and CDR2 YNFKEQ. V was pared by 4 bases and J by 4 bases, with 8 bases of the junction left unmatched. The CDR3 has 16 residues. CDR3 residues: CASSRIAGVPYNEQFF. The DNA for the CDR3 is TGTGCCAGCAGCCGAATAGCGGGAGTGCCGTACAATGAGCAGTTCTTC.

This chain uses TRBV4-3 with TRBJ2-1; 9 bases are shared with TRBD2. V dropped 1 base and J dropped 4; count of bases not matched to a gene: 11. The germline V gene has CDR1 LGHNA and CDR2 YSLEER. CDR3 length: 18 amino acids. The CDR3 DNA sequence: TGCGCCAGCAGCCAAGCTCCGAACGGAGCGGGAGGATACAATGAGCAGTTCTTC. As protein: CASSQAPNGAGGYNEQFF.

The gene calls are TRBV20-1 and TRBJ1-1, with D possibly being TRBD1 (5 bases). The germline V gene has CDR1 DFQATT and CDR2 SNEGSKA (reference sequence). The CDR3 has 13 residues. The ends were cut back, 3 bases at V and 2 bases at J, with 10 bases in the middle. The CDR3 region has the DNA TGCAGTGCTAGTGAGACAGCTAACACTGAAGCTTTCTTT. Translating it yields CSASETANTEAFF.

Only a few counts were recorded for this clonotype. The chain recombines TRBV3-1 with TRBJ2-3; TRBD1 matches at 7 bases. J gave up 4 bases and V 4 bases, and 5 bases lay outside the gene matches. The CDR3 covers 14 residues. Germline CDR1 LGHDT, CDR2 YNNKEL (reference sequence). CDR3 sequence reads: CASSLQTGPDTQYF. As DNA, the CDR3 is TGTGCCAGCAGCCTCCAGACAGGGCCAGATACGCAGTATTTT.

In its sample, this clonotype was seen many times. This rearrangement joins TRBV12-3 or TRBV12-4 to TRBJ2-5, with D unresolved. V was clipped by 5 bases and J by 1 base, with 8 bases between them. CDR3 length equals 13 residues. The CDR3 is CASSQVAQETQYF. CDR3 in DNA: TGTGCCAGCAGTCAGGTGGCCCAAGAGACCCAGTACTTC.

The gene calls are TRBV14 and TRBJ2-4; D remains unclear. The closer fit of TRBJ2-7 to the DNA end suggests the J call may be wrong. The germline V gene has CDR1 SGHDN and CDR2 FVKESK. The CDR3 has 13 residues. The CDR3 loop is CASSQAPTGEQYF. The CDR3 DNA is TGTGCCAGCAGCCAAGCTCCTACGGGCGAGCAGTACTTC.

This chain links TRBV29-1 with TRBJ2-1; TRBD1 might be the D (7 bases). Between the trimmed V and J ends, which lost 4 bases and 3 bases, there was a span of 25 bases. Germline V lookup: CDR1 SQVTM, CDR2 ANQGSEA. The CDR3 totals 18 residues. DNA of the CDR3: TGCAGCGTTGTGGAGGGGGCGACCCGGTTAGGGGTCTACAATGAGCAGTTCTTC. Its protein product is CSVVEGATRLGVYNEQFF.

This chain uses TRBV7-2 with TRBJ2-7, with no clear D. Trimming pared 4 bases from V and 12 bases from J, leaving 16 bases between. Per the germline V gene, CDR1 is SGHTA and CDR2 is FQGNSA. The CDR3 spans 12 residues. The CDR3, as DNA: TGTGCCAGCAGCTCAACTCTAGACTGGACGTACTTC. Its protein product is CASSSTLDWTYF.

The genes are TRBV4-3 and TRBJ1-6; possibly TRBD1 for D (5 bases). Germline lookup yields CDR1 LGHNA and CDR2 YSLEER. The CDR3 has 16 amino acids. V shed 0 bases and J shed 9 bases, with 15 bases lying between them. Here the CDR3 DNA reads TGCGCCAGCAGCCAAGAAAGGGACGGAGGAGCTTCACCCCTCCACTTT. This gives the protein CASSQERDGGASPLHF.

This clonotype was recorded a few times. The chain is built from TRBV7-9 and TRBJ1-4; D not certain. The length of the CDR3 is 12 residues. Germline-derived CDR1 and CDR2 are SEHNR and FQNEAQ (reference sequence). V was pared by 6 bases and J by 5 bases, with 7 bases between. The CDR3 DNA reads as TGTGCCAGCAGTAGCGGGAATGAAAAACTGTTTTTT. Its protein is CASSSGNEKLFF.

This clonotype was counted only a few times. The V and J genes are TRBV24-1 and TRBJ2-1; the D is unclear. The CDR3 is 13 residues long. V was pared by 7 bases and J by 0 bases, with 6 bases between. Germline V lookup: CDR1 KGHDR, CDR2 SFDVKD. The CDR3 protein is CATSLSSYNEQFF. Here the CDR3 DNA reads TGTGCCACCAGCCTGAGCTCCTACAATGAGCAGTTCTTC.

The chain has TRBV29-1 and TRBJ1-1, with TRBD1 identical over 12 bases. Germline V gene lookup returns CDR1 SQVTM and CDR2 ANQGSEA. This CDR3 is 16 amino acids long. V gave up 6 bases and J gave up 6 bases; unmatched junction bases: 14. The CDR3 is CSVRINPGQGASEAFF. The CDR3 bases are TGCAGCGTACGAATAAATCCGGGACAGGGGGCCTCTGAAGCTTTCTTT.

The V call is TRBV10-3, the J call TRBJ1-2; 7 bases fit TRBD1. CDR1 is ENHRY, CDR2 SYGVKD, per germline. Germline trimming cut 6 bases from V and 2 bases from J; bases unmatched to any gene: 3. The length of the CDR3 is 13 residues. The CDR3 sequence is CAIRAGQNYGYTF. The CDR3 DNA sequence: TGTGCCATCAGGGCGGGACAGAACTATGGCTACACCTTC.

The CDR3 sequence: CSVGDPRGRGFIYNEQYF. In DNA, the CDR3 is TGCAGCGTTGGGGACCCTCGCGGGAGAGGCTTTATTTACAATGAGCAGTACTTC. V usage is TRBV29-1 and J usage is TRBJ2-7; the match to TRBD2 covers 7 bases. V trimming: 4 bases; J trimming: 7 bases; junction bases outside the gene matches: 25. CDR1 and CDR2 from the germline V gene are SQVTM and ANQGSEA. The CDR3 loop spans 18 amino acids.